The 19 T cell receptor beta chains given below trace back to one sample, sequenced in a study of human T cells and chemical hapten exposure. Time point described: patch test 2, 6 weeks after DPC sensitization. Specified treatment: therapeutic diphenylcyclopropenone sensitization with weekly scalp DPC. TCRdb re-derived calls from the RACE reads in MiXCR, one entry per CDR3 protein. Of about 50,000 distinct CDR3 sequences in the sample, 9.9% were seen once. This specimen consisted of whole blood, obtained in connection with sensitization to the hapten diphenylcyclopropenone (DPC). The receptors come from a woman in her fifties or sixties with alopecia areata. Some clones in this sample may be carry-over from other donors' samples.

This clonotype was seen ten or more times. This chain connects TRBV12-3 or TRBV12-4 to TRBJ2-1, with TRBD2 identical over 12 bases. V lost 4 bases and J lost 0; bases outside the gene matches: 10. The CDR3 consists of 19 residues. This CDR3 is CASSSRLAGVLYSYNEQFF. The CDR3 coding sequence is TGTGCCAGCAGTTCTCGACTAGCGGGGGTTCTATACTCCTACAATGAGCAGTTCTTC.

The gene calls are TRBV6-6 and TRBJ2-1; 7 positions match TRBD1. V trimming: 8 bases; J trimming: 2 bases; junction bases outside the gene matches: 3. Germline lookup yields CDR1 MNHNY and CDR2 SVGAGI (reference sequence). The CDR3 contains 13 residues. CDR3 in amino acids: CASSQGAYNEQFF. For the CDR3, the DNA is TGTGCCAGCTCCCAGGGGGCCTACAATGAGCAGTTCTTC.

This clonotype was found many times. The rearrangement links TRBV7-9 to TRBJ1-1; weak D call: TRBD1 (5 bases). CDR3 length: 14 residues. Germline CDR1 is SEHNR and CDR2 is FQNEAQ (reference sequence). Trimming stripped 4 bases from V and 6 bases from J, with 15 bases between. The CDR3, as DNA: TGTGCCAGCAGCTCCCTCCAAGGGGTACCTGAAGCTTTCTTT. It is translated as CASSSLQGVPEAFF.

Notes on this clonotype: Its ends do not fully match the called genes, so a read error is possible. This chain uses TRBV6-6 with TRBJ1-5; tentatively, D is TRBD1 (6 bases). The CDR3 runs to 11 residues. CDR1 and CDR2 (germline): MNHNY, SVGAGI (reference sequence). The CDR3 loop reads CASSYRAGVDF. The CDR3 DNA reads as TGTGCCAGCAGTTACAGGGCAGGGGTGGATTTT.

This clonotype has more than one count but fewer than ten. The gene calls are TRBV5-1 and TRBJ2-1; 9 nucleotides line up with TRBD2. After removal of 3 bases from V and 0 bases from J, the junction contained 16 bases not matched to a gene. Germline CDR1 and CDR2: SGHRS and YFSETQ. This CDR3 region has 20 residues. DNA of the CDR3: TGCGCCAGCAGCTGGCCCTCAGTTGAGGCGGGAGGGACCTCCTACAATGAGCAGTTCTTC. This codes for CASSWPSVEAGGTSYNEQFF. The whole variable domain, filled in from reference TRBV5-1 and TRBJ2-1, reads KAGVTQTPRYLIKTRGQQVTLSCSPISGHRSVSWYQQTPGQGLQFLFEYFSETQRNKGNFPGRFSGRQFSNSRSEMNVSTLELGDSALYLCASSWPSVEAGGTSYNEQFFGPGTRLTVL.

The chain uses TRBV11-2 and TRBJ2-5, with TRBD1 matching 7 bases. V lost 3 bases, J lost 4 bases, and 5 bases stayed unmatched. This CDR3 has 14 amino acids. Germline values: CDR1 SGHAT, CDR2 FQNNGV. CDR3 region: CASSFGQVRETQYF. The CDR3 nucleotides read TGTGCCAGCAGCTTCGGACAGGTCAGAGAGACCCAGTACTTC.

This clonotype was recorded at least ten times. In DNA, the CDR3 is TGTGCCAGCAGTTATGGGGGCCCAACCTCTGGGGCCAACGTCCTGACTTTC. Protein product: CASSYGGPTSGANVLTF. The J gene is TRBJ2-6, the V gene TRBV6-5; D may be TRBD1 (6 bases). Germline CDR1 MNHEY, CDR2 SVGAGI. The V end was cut by 3 bases, the J end by 0 bases, with 12 bases between. The CDR3 extends over 17 amino acids.

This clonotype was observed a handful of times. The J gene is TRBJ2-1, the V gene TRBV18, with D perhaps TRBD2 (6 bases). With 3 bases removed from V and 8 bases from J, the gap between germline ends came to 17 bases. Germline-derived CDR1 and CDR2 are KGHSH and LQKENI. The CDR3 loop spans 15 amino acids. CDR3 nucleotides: TGTGCCAGCTCACCTTCCCCGGCTAGCGTCGATGAGCAGTTCTTC. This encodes CASSPSPASVDEQFF.

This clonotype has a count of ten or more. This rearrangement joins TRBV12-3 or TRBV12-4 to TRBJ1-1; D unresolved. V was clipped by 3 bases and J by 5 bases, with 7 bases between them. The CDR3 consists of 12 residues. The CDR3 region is CASSFYGTEAFF. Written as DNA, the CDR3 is TGTGCCAGCAGTTTTTACGGTACTGAAGCTTTCTTT.

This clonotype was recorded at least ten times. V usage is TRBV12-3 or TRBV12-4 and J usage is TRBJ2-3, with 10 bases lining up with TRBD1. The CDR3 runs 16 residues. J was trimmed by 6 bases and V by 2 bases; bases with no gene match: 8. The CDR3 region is CASSLRPGQGRDTQYF. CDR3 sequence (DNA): TGTGCCAGCAGTTTACGGCCGGGACAGGGGCGGGATACGCAGTATTTT.

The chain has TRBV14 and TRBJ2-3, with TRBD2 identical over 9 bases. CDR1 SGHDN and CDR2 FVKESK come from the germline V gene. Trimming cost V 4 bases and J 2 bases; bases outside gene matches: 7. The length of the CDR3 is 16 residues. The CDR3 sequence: CASSPTSGLSTDTQYF. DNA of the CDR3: TGTGCCAGCAGCCCCACTAGCGGGTTATCCACAGATACGCAGTATTTT.

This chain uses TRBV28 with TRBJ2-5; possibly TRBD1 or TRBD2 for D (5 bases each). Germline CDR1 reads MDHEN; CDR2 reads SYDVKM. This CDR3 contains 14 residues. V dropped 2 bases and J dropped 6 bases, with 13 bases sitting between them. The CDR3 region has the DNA TGTGCCAGCAGTTTAGGGGGAACCGGGCAGACCCAGTACTTC. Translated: CASSLGGTGQTQYF.

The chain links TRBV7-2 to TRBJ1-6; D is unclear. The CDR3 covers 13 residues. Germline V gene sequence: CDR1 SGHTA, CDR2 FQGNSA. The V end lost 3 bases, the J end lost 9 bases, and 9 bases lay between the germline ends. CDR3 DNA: TGTGCCAGCAGCTTGCTACAGCTTTCACCCCTCCACTTT. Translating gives CASSLLQLSPLHF.

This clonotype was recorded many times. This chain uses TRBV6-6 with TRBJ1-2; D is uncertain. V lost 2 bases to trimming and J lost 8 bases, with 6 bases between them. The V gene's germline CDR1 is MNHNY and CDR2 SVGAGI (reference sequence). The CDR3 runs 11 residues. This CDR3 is CASSYNGGYTF. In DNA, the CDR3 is TGTGCCAGCAGTTACAATGGCGGCTACACCTTC.

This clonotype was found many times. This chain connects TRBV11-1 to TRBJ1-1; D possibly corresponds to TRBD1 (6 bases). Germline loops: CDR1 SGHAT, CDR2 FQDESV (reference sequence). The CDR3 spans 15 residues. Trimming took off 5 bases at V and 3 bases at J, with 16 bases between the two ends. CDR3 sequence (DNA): TGTGCCAGCAGCGATCCAGGGGAGCCGGACACTGAAGCTTTCTTT. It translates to CASSDPGEPDTEAFF.

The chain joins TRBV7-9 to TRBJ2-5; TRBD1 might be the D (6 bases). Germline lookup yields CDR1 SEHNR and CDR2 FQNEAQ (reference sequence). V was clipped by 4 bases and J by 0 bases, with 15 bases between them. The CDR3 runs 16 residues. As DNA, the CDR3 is TGTGCCAGCAGCTACAGGGATAGGGACCACCAAGAGACCCAGTACTTC. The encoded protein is CASSYRDRDHQETQYF.

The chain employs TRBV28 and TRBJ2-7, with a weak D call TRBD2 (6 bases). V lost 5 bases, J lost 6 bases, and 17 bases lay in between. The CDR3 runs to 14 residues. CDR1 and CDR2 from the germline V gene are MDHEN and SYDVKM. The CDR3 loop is CASSRVLATPEQYF. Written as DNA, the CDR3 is TGTGCCAGCAGTCGAGTTCTAGCGACACCCGAGCAGTACTTC.

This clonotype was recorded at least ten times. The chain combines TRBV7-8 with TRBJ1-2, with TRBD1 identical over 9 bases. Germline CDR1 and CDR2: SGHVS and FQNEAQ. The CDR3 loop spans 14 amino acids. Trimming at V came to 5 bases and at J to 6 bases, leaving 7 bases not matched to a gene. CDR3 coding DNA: TGTGCCAGCAGCCACGGACAGGGGAAGGATGGCTACACCTTC. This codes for CASSHGQGKDGYTF.

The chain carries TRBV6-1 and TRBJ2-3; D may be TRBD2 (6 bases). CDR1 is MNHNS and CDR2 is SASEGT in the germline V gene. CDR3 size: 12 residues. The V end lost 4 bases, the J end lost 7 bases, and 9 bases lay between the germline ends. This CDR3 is CASSAGVNTQYF. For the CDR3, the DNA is TGTGCCAGCAGTGCGGGGGTAAATACGCAGTATTTT.